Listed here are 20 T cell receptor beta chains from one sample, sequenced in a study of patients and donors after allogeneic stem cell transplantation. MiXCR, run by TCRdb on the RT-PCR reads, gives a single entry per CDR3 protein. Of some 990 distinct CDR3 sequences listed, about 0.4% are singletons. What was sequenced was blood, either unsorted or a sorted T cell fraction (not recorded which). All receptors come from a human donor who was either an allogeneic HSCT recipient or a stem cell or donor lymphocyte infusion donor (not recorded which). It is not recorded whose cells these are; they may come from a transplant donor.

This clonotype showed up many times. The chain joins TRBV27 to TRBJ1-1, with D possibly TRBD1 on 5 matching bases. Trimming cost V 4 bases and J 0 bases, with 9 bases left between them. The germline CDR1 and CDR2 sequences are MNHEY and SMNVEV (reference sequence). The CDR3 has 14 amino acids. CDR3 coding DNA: TGTGCCAGCAGTTCAATGACAGTGAACACTGAAGCTTTCTTT. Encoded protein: CASSSMTVNTEAFF.

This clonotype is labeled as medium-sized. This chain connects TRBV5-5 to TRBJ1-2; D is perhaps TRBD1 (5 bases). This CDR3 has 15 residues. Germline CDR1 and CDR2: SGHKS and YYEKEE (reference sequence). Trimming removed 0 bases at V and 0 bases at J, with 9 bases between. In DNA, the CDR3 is TGTGCCAGCAGCTTGGAAGGGACTTCTAACTATGGCTACACCTTC. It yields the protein CASSLEGTSNYGYTF.

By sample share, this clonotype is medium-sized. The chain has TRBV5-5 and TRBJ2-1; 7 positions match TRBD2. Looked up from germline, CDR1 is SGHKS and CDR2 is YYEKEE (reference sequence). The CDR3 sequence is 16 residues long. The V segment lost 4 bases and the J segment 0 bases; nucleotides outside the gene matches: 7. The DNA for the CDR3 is TGTGCCAGCAGCGGGACTATCTCAAGCTCCTACAATGAGCAGTTCTTC. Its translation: CASSGTISSSYNEQFF.

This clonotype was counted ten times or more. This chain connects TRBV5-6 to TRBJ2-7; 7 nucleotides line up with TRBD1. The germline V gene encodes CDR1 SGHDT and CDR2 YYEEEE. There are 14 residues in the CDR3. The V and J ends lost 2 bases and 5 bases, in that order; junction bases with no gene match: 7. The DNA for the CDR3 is TGTGCCAGCAGCTTTGGGGCAGGGGGAGACGAGCAGTACTTC. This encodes CASSFGAGGDEQYF.

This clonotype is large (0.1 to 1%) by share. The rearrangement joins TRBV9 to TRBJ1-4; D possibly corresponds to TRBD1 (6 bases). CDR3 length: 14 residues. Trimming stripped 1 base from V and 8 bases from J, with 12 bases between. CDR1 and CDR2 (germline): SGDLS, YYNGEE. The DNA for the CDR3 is TGTGCCAGCAGCGTAAACTGGGGGCAAGAAAAACTGTTTTTT. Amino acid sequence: CASSVNWGQEKLFF.

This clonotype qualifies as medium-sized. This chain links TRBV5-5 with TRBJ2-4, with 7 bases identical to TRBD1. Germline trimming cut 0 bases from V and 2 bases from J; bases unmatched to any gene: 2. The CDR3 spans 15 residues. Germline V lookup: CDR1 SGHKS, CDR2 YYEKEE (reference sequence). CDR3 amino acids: CASSLGQGPKNIQYF. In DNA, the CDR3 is TGTGCCAGCAGCTTGGGACAGGGTCCCAAAAACATTCAGTACTTC. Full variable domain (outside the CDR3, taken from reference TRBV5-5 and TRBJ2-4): DAGVTQSPTHLIKTRGQQVTLRCSPISGHKSVSWYQQVLGQGPQFIFQYYEKEERGRGNFPDRFSARQFPNYSSELNVNALLLGDSALYLCASSLGQGPKNIQYFGAGTRLSVL.

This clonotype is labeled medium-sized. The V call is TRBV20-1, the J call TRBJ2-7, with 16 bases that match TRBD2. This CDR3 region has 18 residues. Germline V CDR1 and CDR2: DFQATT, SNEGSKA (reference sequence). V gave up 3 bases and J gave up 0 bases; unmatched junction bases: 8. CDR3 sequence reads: CSASFSGLAGGFSYEQYF. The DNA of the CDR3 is TGCAGTGCTAGTTTCTCGGGACTAGCGGGAGGGTTCTCCTACGAGCAGTACTTC.

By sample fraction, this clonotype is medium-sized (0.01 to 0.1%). The CDR3 nucleotides are TGTGCCATCAAGGCTAGCGGGAGTTTCAATGAGCAGTTCTTC. It yields the protein CAIKASGSFNEQFF. The V gene is TRBV10-3, the J gene TRBJ2-1; TRBD2 aligns across 10 bases. Germline V gives CDR1 ENHRY, CDR2 SYGVKD. V shed 7 bases and J 6 bases; nucleotides not matched to a gene: 6. This CDR3 comprises 14 residues.

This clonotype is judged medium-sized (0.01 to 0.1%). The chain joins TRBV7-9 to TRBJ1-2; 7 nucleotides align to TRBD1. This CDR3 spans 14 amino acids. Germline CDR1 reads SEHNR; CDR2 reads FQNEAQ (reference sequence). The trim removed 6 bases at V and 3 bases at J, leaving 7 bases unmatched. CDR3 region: CASSSDRKDYGYTF. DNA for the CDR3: TGTGCCAGCAGTTCGGACAGGAAGGACTATGGCTACACCTTC.

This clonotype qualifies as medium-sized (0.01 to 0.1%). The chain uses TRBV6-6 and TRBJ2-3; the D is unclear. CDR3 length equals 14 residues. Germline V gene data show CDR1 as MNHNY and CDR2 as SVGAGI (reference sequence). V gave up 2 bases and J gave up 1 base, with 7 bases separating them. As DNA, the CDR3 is TGTGCCAGCAGTTACAGGTGGGGCACAGATACGCAGTATTTT. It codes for CASSYRWGTDTQYF.

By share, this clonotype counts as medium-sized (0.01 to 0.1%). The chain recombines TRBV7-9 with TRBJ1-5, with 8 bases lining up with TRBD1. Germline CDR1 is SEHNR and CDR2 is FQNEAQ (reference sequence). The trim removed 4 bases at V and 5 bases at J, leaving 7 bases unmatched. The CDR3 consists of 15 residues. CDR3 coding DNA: TGTGCCAGCAGCTCGGACAGGGAGAACCATCAGCCCCAGCATTTT. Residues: CASSSDRENHQPQHF.

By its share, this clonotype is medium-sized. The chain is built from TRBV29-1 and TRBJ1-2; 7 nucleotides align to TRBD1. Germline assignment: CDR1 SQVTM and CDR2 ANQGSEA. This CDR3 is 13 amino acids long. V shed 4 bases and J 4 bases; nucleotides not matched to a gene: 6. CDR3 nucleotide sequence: TGCAGCGTTGTAGGGGGCGGCGGCTATGGCTACACCTTC. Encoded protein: CSVVGGGGYGYTF.

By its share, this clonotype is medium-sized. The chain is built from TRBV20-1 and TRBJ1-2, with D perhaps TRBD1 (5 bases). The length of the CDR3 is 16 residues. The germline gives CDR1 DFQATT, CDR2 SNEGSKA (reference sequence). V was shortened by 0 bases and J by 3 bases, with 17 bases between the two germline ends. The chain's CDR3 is CSARDLFKGLDYGYTF. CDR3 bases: TGCAGTGCTAGAGATCTTTTTAAGGGGCTCGACTATGGCTACACCTTC.

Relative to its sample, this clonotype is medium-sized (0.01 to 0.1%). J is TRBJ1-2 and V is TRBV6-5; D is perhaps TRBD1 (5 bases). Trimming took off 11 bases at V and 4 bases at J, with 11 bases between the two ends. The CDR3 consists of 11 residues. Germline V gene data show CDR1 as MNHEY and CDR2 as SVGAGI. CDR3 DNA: TGTGCCTCACTAGACAGCTATGGCTACACCTTC. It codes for CASLDSYGYTF.

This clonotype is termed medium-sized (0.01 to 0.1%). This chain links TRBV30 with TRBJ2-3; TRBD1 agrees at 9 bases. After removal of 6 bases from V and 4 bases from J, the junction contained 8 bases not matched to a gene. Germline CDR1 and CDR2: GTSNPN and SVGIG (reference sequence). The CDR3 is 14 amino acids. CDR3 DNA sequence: TGTGCCTGTGACCGGGACAGGGAGCCAGATACGCAGTATTTT. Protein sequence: CACDRDREPDTQYF.

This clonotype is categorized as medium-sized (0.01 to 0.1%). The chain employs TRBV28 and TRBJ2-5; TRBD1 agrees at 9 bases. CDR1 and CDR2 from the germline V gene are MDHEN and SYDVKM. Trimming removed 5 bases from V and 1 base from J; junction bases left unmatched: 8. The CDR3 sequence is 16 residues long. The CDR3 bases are TGTGCCAGCAGTCCAACGGACAGGGGAGTCCAAGAGACCCAGTACTTC. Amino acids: CASSPTDRGVQETQYF.

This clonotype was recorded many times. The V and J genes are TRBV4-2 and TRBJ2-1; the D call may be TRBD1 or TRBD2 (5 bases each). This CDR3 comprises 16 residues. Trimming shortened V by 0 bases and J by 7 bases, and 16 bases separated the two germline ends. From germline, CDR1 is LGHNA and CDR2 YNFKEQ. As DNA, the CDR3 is TGTGCCAGCAGCCAAGATGGTACTAGGGGCTATAATGAGCAGTTCTTC. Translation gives CASSQDGTRGYNEQFF.

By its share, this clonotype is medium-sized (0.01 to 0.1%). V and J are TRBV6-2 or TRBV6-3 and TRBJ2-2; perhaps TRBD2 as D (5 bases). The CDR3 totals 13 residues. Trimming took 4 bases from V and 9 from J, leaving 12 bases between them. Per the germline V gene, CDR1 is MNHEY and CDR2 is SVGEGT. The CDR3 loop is CASSLSEVRELFF. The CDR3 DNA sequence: TGTGCCAGCAGTTTGTCGGAGGTTAGGGAGCTGTTTTTT.

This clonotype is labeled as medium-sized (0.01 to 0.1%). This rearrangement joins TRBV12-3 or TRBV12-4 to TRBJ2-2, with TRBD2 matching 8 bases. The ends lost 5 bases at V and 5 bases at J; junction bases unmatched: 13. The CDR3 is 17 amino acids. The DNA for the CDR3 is TGTGCCAGCAGTCCACCCGACCCGGGACTAGGAACCGGGGAGCTGTTTTTT. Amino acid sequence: CASSPPDPGLGTGELFF.

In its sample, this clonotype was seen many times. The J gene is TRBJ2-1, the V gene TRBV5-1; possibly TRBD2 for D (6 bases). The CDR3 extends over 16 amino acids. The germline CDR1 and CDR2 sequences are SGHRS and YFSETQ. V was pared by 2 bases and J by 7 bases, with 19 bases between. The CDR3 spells CASSLGPSARRNEQFF. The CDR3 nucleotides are TGCGCCAGCAGCTTAGGGCCTAGCGCAAGGAGGAATGAGCAGTTCTTC.